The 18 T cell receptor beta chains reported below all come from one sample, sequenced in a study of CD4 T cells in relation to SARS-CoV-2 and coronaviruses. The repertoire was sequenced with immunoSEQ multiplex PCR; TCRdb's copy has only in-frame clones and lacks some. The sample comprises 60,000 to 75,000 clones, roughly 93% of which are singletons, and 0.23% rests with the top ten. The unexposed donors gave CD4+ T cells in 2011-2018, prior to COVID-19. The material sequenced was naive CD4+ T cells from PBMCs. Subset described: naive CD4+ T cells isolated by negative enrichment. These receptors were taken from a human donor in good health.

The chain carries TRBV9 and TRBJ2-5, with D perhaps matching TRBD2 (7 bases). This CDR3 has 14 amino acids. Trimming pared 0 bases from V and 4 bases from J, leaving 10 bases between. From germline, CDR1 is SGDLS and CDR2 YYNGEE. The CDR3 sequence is CASSVGGGLETQYF. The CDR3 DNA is TGTGCCAGCAGCGTAGGGGGGGGGCTAGAGACCCAGTACTTC.

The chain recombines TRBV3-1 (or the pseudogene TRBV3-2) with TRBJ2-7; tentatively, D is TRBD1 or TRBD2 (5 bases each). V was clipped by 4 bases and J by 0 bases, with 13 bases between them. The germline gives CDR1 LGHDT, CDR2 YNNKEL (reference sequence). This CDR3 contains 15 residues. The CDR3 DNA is TGTGCCAGCAGCCCGACCGGGACGTACTCCTACGAGCAGTACTTC. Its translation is CASSPTGTYSYEQYF.

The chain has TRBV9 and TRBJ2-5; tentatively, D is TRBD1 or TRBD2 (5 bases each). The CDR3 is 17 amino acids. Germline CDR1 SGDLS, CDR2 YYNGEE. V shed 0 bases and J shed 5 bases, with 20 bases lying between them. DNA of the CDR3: TGTGCCAGCAGCGTAGTCGGGGCGGCGCCACACACCGAGACCCAGTACTTC. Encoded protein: CASSVVGAAPHTETQYF.

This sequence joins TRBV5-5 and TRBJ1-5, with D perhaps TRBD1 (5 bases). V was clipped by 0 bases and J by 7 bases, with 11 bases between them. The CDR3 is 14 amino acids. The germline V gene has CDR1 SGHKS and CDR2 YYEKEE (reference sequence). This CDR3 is CASSLGQGGQPQHF. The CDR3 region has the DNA TGTGCCAGCAGCTTGGGTCAGGGAGGCCAGCCCCAGCATTTT.

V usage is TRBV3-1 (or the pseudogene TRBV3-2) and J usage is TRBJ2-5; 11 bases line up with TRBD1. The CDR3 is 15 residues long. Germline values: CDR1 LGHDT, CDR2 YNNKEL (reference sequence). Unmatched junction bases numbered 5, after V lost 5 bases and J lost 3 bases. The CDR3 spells CASSTGTGGKETQYF. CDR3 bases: TGTGCCAGCAGCACCGGGACAGGGGGGAAAGAGACCCAGTACTTC.

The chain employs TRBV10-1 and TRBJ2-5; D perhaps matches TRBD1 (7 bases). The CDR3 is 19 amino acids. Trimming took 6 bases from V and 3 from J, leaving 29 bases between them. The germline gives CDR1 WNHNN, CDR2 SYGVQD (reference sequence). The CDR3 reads CASSARHTGRGQRKETQYF. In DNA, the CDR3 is TGCGCCAGCAGCGCTAGACACACGGGGCGGGGACAGAGAAAAGAGACCCAGTACTTC.

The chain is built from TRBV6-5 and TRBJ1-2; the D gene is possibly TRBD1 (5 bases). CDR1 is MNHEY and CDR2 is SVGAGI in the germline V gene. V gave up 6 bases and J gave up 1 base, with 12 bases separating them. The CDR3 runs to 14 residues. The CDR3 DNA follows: TGTGCCAGCAGCCTGGGACGGGTTAACTATGGCTACACCTTC. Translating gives CASSLGRVNYGYTF.

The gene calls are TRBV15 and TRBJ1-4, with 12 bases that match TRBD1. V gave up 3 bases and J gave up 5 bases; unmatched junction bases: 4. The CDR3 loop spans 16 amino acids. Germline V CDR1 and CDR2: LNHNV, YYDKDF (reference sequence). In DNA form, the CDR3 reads TGTGCCACCAGCAGGGGGACAGGGGGCCGGAATGAAAAACTGTTTTTT. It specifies CATSRGTGGRNEKLFF.

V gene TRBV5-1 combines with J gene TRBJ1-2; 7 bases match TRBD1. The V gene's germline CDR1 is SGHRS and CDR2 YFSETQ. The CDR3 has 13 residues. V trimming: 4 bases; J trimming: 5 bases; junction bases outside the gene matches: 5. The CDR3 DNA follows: TGCGCCAGCAGCGGGGGACAGAGGTATGGCTACACCTTC. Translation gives CASSGGQRYGYTF.

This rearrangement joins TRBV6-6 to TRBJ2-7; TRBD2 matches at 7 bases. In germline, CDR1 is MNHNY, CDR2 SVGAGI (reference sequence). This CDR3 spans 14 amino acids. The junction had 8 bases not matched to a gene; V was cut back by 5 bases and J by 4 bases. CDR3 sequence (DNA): TGTGCCAGCAGTGACCGACTAGCTGAGTACGAGCAGTACTTC. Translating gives CASSDRLAEYEQYF.

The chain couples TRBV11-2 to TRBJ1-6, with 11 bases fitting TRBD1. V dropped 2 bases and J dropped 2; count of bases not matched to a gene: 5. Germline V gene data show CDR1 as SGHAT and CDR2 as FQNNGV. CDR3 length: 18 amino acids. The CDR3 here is CASSLWGTGGPYNSPLHF. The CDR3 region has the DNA TGTGCCAGCAGCTTATGGGGGACAGGGGGTCCCTATAATTCACCCCTCCACTTT.

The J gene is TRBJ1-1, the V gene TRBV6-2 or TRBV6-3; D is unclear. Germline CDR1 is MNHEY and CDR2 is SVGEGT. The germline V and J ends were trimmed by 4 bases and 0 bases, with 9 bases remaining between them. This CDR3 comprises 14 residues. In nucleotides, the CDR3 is TGTGCCAGCAGTTTAGAGGCTTTGAACACTGAAGCTTTCTTT. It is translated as CASSLEALNTEAFF.

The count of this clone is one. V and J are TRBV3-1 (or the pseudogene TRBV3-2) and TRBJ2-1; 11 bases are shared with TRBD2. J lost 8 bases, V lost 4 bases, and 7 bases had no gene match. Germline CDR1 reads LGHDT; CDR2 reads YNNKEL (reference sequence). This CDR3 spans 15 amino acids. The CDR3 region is CASSPRTSGWDEQFF. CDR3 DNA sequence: TGTGCCAGCAGCCCCCGGACTAGCGGGTGGGATGAGCAGTTCTTC.

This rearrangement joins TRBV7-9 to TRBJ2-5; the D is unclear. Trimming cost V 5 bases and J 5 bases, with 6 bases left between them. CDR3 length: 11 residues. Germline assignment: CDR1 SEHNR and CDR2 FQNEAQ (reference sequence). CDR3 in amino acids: CASSPPETQYF. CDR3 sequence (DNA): TGTGCCAGCAGCCCCCCTGAGACCCAGTACTTC.

CDR3 in DNA: TGTGCCAGCGTTGGTTCTGGGGCCAACGTCCTGACTTTC. It is translated as CASVGSGANVLTF. The V call is TRBV7-9, the J call TRBJ2-6; the D is unclear. Germline CDR1 is SEHNR and CDR2 is FQNEAQ (reference sequence). The V end was cut by 8 bases, the J end by 1 base, with 6 bases between. CDR3 size: 13 residues.

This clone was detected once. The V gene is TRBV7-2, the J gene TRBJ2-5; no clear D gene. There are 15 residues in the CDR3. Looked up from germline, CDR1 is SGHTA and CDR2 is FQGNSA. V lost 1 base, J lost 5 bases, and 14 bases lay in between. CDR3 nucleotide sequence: TGTGCCAGCAGCTTAGATGGAAGGGCGTTGGAGACCCAGTACTTC. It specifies CASSLDGRALETQYF.

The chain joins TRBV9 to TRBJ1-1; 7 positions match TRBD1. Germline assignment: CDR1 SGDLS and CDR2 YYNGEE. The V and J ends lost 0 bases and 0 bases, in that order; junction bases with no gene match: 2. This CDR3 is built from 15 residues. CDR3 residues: CASSVEGGLNTEAFF. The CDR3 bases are TGTGCCAGCAGCGTAGAAGGGGGCCTGAACACTGAAGCTTTCTTT.

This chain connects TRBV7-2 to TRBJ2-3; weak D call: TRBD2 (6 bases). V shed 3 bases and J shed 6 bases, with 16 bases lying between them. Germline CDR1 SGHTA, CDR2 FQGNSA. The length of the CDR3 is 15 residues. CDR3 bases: TGTGCCAGCAGCTTGGTAGTCCGGGGGAGGGATACGCAGTATTTT. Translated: CASSLVVRGRDTQYF.